The present T cell receptor beta chain was sequenced within a study of T cells in localized non-small cell lung cancer. Points from the study as a whole: Only one tumor region was sequenced, so heterogeneity remains possible. Median detection of top 100 tumor clones in adjacent lung was under 75 clones. Uninvolved nearby lung showed the greatest T cell clonality, exceeding that found in tumor.

On this clone itself: Its matching antigen is unknown.

With 6 bases removed from V and 4 bases from J, the gap between germline ends came to 13 bases. Germline-derived CDR1 and CDR2 are MNHNS and SASEGT. The CDR3 length is 14 residues. The protocol was immunoSEQ multiplex PCR, while the TCRdb copy is restricted to in-frame clones and leaves out a portion. Of around 26,000 clones detected, 90% appear once; the ten largest clones hold roughly 1.1%. The input for sequencing was peripheral blood, taken before any cancer treatment. The source is a woman aged 35-75 years with stage I lung adenocarcinoma. The V call is TRBV6-1, the J call TRBJ1-3; D uncertain. The CDR3 region is CASRMNSLGNTIYF. CDR3 DNA: TGTGCCAGCAGGATGAACAGCCTAGGAAACACCATATATTTT.